Listed below are T cell receptor beta chains from one sample, sequenced in a study of blood T cell repertoires in COVID-19. Produced via immunoSEQ multiplex PCR; TCRdb's table is partial and in-frame only. The data hold over 350,000 clones, with approximately 87% observed a single time. The sequenced material came from PBMCs or T cells enriched from blood (not recorded which). The receptors stem from a woman in her twenties or thirties with acute COVID-19. CDR3s include the opening cysteine and the closing phenylalanine or tryptophan. A D gene is named only where the DNA matches it firmly. Rows may omit the clone size; those that give it use once, few, many or a size class.

d_call	v_call	clone_size	j_call	cdr3_nt	cdr3_aa
TRBD1	TRBV6-2/TRBV6-3	-	TRBJ1-6	TGTGCCAGCAGTTACTATCCGGGACAGGGTTATTCACCCCTCCACTTT	CASSYYPGQGYSPLHF
-	TRBV6-2/TRBV6-3	-	TRBJ1-5	TGTGCCAGCAGTTACATAGACAATCAGCCCCAGCATTTT	CASSYIDNQPQHF
-	TRBV7-9	-	TRBJ2-7	TGTGCCAGCAGCTTATATGCGGGACCGAACAGCTCCTACGAGCAGTACTTC	CASSLYAGPNSSYEQYF
-	TRBV27	-	TRBJ2-1	TGTGCCAGCACCAAGACAGGTTTTAGCTCCTACAATGAGCAGTTCTTC	CASTKTGFSSYNEQFF
-	TRBV19	-	TRBJ1-4	TGTGCCAGTAGTGTAAAGGCAGGCGCAACTAATGAAAAACTGTTTTTT	CASSVKAGATNEKLFF
-	TRBV19	-	TRBJ2-7	TGTGCCAGTAGTTCAGGGCGCGAGCAGTACTTC	CASSSGREQYF
TRBD1	TRBV9	-	TRBJ1-2	TGTGCCAGCAGCGCCCGGACAGGGGGCTATGGCTACACCTTC	CASSARTGGYGYTF
-	TRBV5-5	-	TRBJ1-2	TGTGCCAGCAGCTTGTGGCCAGGCGCTGGCTACACCTTC	CASSLWPGAGYTF
TRBD1	TRBV30	-	TRBJ1-4	TGTGCCTGGGGACTGGCAGGGGGTGAAAAACTGTTTTTT	CAWGLAGGEKLFF
-	TRBV7-3	-	TRBJ2-2	TGTGCCAGCAGCTTACTTGGCAGGCCGAACACTGGGGAGCTGTTTTTT	CASSLLGRPNTGELFF
-	TRBV7-3	-	TRBJ1-2	TGTGCCAGCAGCTTAACGTGGGGGCCGAGTAACTATGGCTACACCTTC	CASSLTWGPSNYGYTF
-	TRBV2	once	TRBJ2-5	TGTGCCAGCAGTGGGCAATCAGGTCCCCAAGAGACCCAGTACTTC	CASSGQSGPQETQYF
TRBD2	TRBV7-2	-	TRBJ2-5	TGTGCCAGCAGCCCCGGCGGGGGGGGGCAAGAGACCCAGTACTTC	CASSPGGGGQETQYF
-	TRBV7-2	-	TRBJ2-7	TGTGCCAGCAGCATAAGGGGGGGCACCTACGAGCAGTACTTC	CASSIRGGTYEQYF
TRBD2	TRBV9	-	TRBJ2-3	TGTGCCAGCAGCCCGAGCGGGGGCACAGATACGCAGTATTTT	CASSPSGGTDTQYF